This TCR beta chain stems from a study of identical twins. TCRdb used MiXCR to reprocess the 5' RACE reads, holding one entry per CDR3 protein. Among about 700,000 distinct CDR3 sequences listed, 5.5% to 7.5% were seen once. This clonotype was picked up many times. Its matching antigen is unknown. The V end lost 1 base, the J end lost 0 bases, and 8 bases lay between the germline ends. CDR3 size: 15 residues. Germline V gene lookup returns CDR1 SEHNR and CDR2 FQNEAQ (reference sequence). Notes on the study in general: Conclusions leaned on cross-sectional statistical analysis and did not track the same donors over time.

The sample was naive T cells sorted from blood. This sequence originates from a man aged 18 to 30 in good health. The chain recombines TRBV7-9 with TRBJ2-3; no definite D call. The CDR3 loop is CASSLGAISTDTQYF. The DNA of the CDR3 is TGTGCCAGCAGCTTAGGGGCCATAAGCACAGATACGCAGTATTTT.